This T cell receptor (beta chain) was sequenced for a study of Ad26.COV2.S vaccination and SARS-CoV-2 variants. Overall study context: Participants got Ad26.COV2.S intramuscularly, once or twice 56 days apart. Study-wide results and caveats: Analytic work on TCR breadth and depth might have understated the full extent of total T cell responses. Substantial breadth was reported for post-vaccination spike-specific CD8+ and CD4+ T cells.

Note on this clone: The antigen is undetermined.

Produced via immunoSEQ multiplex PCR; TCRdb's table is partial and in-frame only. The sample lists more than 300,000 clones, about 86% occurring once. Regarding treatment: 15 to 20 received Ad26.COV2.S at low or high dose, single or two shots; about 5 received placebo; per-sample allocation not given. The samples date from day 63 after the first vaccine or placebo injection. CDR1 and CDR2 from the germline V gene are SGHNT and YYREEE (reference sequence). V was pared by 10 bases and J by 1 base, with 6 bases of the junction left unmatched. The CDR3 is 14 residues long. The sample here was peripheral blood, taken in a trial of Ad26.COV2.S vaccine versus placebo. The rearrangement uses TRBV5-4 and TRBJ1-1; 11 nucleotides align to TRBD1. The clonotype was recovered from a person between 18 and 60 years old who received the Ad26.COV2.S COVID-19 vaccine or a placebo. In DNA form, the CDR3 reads TGTGCCTCCGGACAGGGGGCGCAGAACACTGAAGCTTTCTTT. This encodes CASGQGAQNTEAFF.